This TCR beta chain stems from a study of cytomegalovirus exposure and HLA in healthy donors. Germline assignment: CDR1 SEHNR and CDR2 FQNEAQ (reference sequence). The CDR3 has 16 amino acids. PCR involved 60 Vbeta and 13 Jbeta primers. Repertoires were generated with immunoSEQ multiplex PCR, while TCRdb's copy carries only in-frame clones and drops some. The sample has under 200,000 clones. V is TRBV7-9 and J is TRBJ2-5; 16 positions agree with TRBD2. The J call may be in error: the DNA end matches TRBJ2-7 better. Material: PBMCs. The sequence derives from a man aged 25 to 45 in good health and CMV-seronegative. The CDR3 is CASSVSGTSGRDEQYF. The CDR3 DNA reads as TGTGCCAGCAGCGTTTCCGGGACTAGCGGGAGGGACGAGCAGTACTTC.